This T cell receptor (beta chain) was captured in a study of early T cells in non-severe SARS-CoV-2 infection. About the research overall: Sequenced material consisted of bulk RNA (from unsorted whole blood), and chains were unpaired.

The CDR3 has 15 residues. Trimming stripped 1 base from V and 0 bases from J, with 7 bases between. The germline V gene has CDR1 SEHNR and CDR2 FQNEAQ (reference sequence). This clonotype counts as medium-sized. Its antigen remains unknown. Individual cDNA molecules received unique molecular identifiers during library preparation. Each CDR3 protein gets one entry after TCRdb re-called the 5' RACE reads with MiXCR. This repertoire shows 46,000 or so distinct CDR3 sequences, about 12% found once; its top ten account for around 9.6%. Study conclusions and caveats: Comparison of clonotypes with VDJdb favored anti-spike CD8 responses while missing private and CD4 specificities.

The rearrangement joins TRBV7-9 to TRBJ1-5, with a weak D call TRBD1 (5 bases). The TCR was taken from an adult who was a healthcare worker with PCR-confirmed SARS-CoV-2 infection or an uninfected control (not recorded which). Sequencing was done on a sample of whole blood. The CDR3 is CASSLGGYSNQPQHF. CDR3 bases: TGTGCCAGCAGCTTAGGGGGCTATAGCAATCAGCCCCAGCATTTT.